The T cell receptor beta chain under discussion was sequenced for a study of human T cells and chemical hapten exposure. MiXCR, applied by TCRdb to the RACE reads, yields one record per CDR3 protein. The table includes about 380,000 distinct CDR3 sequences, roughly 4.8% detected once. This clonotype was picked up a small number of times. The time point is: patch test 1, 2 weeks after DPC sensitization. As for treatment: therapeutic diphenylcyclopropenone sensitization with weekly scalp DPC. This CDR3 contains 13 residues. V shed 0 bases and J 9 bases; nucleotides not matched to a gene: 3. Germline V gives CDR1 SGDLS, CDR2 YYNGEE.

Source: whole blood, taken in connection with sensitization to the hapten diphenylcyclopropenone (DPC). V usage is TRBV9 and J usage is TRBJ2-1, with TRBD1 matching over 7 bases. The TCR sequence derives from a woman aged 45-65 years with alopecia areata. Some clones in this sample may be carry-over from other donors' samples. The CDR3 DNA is TGTGCCAGCAGCGTAGGGGACAGCAGTGAGCAGTTCTTC. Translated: CASSVGDSSEQFF. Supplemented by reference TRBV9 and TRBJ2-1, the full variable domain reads DSGVTQTPKHLITATGQRVTLRCSPRSGDLSVYWYQQSLDQGLQFLIQYYNGEERAKGNILERFSAQQFPDLHSELNLSSLELGDSALYFCASSVGDSSEQFFGPGTRLTVL.